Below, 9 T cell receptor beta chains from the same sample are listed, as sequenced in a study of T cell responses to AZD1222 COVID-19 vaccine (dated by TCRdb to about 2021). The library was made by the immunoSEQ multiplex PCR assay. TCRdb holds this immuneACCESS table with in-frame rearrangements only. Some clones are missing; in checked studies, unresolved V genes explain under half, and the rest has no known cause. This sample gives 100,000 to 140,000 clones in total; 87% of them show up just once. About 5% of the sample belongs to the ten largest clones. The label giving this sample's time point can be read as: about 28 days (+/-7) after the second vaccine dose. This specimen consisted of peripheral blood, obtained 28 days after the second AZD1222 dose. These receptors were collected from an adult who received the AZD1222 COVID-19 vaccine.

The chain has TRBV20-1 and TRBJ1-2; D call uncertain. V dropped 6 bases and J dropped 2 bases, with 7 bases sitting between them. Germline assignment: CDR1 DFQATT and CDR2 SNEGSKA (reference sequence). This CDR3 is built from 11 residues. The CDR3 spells CSAATNYGYTF. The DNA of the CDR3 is TGCAGTGCGGCAACCAACTATGGCTACACCTTC.

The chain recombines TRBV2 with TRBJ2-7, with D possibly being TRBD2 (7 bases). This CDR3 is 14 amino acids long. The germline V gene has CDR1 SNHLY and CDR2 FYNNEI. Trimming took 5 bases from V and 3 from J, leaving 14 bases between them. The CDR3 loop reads CASSRGEGYYEQYF. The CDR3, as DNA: TGTGCCAGCAGTAGGGGGGAGGGCTACTACGAGCAGTACTTC.

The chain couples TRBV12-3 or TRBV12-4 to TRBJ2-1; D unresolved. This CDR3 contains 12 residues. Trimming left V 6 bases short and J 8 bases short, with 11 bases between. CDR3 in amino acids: CASSSSSDEQFF. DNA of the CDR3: TGTGCCAGCAGCTCTTCTTCGGATGAGCAGTTCTTC.

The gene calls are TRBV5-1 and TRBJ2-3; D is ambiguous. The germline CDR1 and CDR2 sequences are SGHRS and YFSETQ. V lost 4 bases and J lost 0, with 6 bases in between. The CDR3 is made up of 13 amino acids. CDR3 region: CASSTPSTDTQYF. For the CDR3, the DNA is TGCGCCAGCAGCACACCTAGCACAGATACGCAGTATTTT.

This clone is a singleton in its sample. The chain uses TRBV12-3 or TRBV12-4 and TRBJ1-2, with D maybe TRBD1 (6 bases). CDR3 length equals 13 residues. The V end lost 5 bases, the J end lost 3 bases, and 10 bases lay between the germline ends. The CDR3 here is CASSTGTYYGYTF. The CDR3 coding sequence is TGTGCCAGCAGTACAGGGACCTACTATGGCTACACCTTC.

The CDR3 is CASSMGRNTEAFF. CDR3 bases: TGTGCCAGTAGTATGGGCAGGAACACTGAAGCTTTCTTT. This chain joins TRBV19 and TRBJ1-1, with D unresolved. V was clipped by 3 bases and J by 1 base, with 6 bases between them. Germline V lookup: CDR1 LNHDA, CDR2 SQIVND (reference sequence). This CDR3 region has 13 residues.

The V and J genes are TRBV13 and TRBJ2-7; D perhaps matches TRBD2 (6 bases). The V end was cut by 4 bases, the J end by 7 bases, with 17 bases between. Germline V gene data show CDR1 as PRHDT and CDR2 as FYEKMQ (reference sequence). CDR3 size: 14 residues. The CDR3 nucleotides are TGTGCCAGCAGCTCCTCCGGGAGACGGGGAGAGCAGTACTTC. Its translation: CASSSSGRRGEQYF.

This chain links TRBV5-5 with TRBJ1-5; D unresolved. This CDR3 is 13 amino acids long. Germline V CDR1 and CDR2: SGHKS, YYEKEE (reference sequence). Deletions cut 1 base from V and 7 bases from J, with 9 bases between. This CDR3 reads CASSLRDIQPQHF. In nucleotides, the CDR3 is TGTGCCAGCAGCTTGAGGGATATCCAGCCCCAGCATTTT.

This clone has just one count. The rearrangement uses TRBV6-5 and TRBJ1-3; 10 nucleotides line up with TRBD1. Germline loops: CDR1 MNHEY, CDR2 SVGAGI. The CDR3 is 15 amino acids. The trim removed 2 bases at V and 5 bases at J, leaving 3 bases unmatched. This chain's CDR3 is CASSYRTGGRNTIYF. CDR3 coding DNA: TGTGCCAGCAGTTACAGGACAGGGGGGAGAAACACCATATATTTT.